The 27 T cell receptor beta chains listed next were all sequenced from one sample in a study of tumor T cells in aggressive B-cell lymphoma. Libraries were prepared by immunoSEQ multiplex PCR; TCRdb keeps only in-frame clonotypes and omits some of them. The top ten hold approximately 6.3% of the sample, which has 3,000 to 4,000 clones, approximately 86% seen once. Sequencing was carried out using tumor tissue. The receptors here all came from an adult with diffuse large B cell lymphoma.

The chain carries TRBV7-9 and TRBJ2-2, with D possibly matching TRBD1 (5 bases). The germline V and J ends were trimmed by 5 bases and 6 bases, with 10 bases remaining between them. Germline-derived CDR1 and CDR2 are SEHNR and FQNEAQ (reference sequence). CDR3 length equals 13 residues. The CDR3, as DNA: TGTGCCAGCAGCGCAGCAGGGCCCGGGGAGCTGTTTTTT. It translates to CASSAAGPGELFF.

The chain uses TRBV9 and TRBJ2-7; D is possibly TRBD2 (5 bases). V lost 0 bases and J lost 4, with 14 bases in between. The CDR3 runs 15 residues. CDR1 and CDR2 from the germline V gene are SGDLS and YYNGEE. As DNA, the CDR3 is TGTGCCAGCAGCGTAGCTCAAGGACTTCTTTACGAGCAGTACTTC. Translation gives CASSVAQGLLYEQYF.

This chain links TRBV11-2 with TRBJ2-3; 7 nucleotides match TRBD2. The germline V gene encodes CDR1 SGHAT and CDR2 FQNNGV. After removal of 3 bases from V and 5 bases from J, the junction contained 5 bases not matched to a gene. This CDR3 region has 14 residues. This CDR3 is CASSLGRAIDTQYF. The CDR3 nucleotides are TGTGCCAGCAGCTTGGGGAGGGCCATAGATACGCAGTATTTT.

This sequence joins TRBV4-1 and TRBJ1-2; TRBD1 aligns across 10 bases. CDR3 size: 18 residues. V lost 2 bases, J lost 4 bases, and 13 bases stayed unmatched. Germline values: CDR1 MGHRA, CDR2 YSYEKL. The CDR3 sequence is CASSQNAHPGTGAYGYTF. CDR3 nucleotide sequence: TGCGCCAGCAGCCAAAACGCCCACCCAGGGACAGGGGCCTATGGCTACACCTTC.

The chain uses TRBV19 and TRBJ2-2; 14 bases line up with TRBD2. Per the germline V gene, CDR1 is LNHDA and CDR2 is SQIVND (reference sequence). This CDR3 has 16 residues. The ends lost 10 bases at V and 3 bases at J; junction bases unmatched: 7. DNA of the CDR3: TGTGCCAATTGGGGACTAGCGGGAGTTTACACCGGGGAGCTGTTTTTT. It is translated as CANWGLAGVYTGELFF.

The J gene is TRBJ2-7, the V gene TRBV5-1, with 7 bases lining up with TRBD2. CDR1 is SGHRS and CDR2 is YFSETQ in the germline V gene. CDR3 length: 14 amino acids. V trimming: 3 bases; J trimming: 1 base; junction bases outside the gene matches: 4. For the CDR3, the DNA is TGCGCCAGCAGCTGGGGGGGGGAATCCTACGAGCAGTACTTC. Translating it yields CASSWGGESYEQYF.

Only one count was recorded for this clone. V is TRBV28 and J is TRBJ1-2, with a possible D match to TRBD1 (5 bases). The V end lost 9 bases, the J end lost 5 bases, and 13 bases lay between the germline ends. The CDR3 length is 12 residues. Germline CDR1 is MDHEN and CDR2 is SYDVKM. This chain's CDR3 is CASREGWYGYTF. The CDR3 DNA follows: TGTGCCAGTCGGGAGGGGTGGTATGGCTACACCTTC.

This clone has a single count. The CDR3 DNA reads TGTGCCAGTAGTGTTCAAGGGGGTCGAAGCACAGATACGCAGTATTTT. Translating it yields CASSVQGGRSTDTQYF. The chain carries TRBV19 and TRBJ2-3; D is possibly TRBD1 (6 bases). Per the germline V gene, CDR1 is LNHDA and CDR2 is SQIVND (reference sequence). The ends were cut back, 5 bases at V and 0 bases at J, with 15 bases in the middle. This CDR3 has 16 residues.

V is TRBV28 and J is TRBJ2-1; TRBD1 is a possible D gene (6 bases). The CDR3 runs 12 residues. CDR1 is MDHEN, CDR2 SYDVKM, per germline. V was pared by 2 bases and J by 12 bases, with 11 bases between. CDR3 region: CASSLGGDRQFF. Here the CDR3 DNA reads TGTGCCAGCAGTTTAGGGGGCGACCGGCAGTTCTTC. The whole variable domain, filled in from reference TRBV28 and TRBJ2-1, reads DVKVTQSSRYLVKRTGEKVFLECVQDMDHENMFWYRQDPGLGLRLIYFSYDVKMKEKGDIPEGYSVSREKKERFSLILESASTNQTSMYLCASSLGGDRQFFGPGTRLTVL.

In DNA, the CDR3 is TGTGCCAGCAGCCCAGCGGGGAACTCCTACAATGAGCAGTTCTTC. Translating gives CASSPAGNSYNEQFF. The V gene is TRBV7-3, the J gene TRBJ2-1; 7 bases are shared with TRBD2. CDR1 is SGHTA, CDR2 FQGTGA, per germline. The CDR3 has 15 amino acids. Trimming cost V 5 bases and J 0 bases; bases outside gene matches: 4.

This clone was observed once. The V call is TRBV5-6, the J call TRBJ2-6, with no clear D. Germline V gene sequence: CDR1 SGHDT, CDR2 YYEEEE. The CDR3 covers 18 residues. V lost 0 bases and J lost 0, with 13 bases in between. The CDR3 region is CASSLGTQTSSGANVLTF. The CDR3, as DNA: TGTGCCAGCAGCTTGGGAACACAAACCAGCTCTGGGGCCAACGTCCTGACTTTC.

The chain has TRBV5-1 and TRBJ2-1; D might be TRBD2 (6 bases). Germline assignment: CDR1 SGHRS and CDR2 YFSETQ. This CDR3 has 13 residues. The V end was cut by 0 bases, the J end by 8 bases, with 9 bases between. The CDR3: CASSLVGEDEQFF. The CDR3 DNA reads TGCGCCAGCAGCTTGGTTGGGGAGGATGAGCAGTTCTTC.

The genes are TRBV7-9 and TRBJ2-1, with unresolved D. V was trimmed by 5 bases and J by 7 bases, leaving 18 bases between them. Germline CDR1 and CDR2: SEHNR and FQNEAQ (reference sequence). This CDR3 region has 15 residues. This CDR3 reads CASSMPGRPRNEQFF. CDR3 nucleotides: TGTGCCAGCAGCATGCCGGGTAGGCCGCGGAATGAGCAGTTCTTC.

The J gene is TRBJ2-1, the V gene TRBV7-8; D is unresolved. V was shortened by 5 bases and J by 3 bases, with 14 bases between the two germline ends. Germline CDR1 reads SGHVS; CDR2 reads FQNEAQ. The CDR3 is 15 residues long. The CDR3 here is CASSPRMPVYNEQFF. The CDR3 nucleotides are TGTGCCAGCAGCCCAAGAATGCCGGTCTACAATGAGCAGTTCTTC.

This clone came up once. As DNA, the CDR3 is TGTGCCAGCAGCCCCCGACAGGGGGGGAGCACAGATACGCAGTATTTT. Translated: CASSPRQGGSTDTQYF. The chain is built from TRBV7-2 and TRBJ2-3; 9 bases fit TRBD1. This CDR3 is built from 16 residues. With V trimmed by 5 bases and J by 0 bases, 6 bases remained unmatched. Germline CDR1 reads SGHTA; CDR2 reads FQGNSA.

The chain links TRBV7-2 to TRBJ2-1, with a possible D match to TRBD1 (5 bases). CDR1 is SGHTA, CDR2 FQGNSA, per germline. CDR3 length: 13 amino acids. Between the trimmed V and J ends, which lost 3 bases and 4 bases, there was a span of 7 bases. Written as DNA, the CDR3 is TGTGCCAGCAGCTTGGGGCGATACAATGAGCAGTTCTTC. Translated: CASSLGRYNEQFF.

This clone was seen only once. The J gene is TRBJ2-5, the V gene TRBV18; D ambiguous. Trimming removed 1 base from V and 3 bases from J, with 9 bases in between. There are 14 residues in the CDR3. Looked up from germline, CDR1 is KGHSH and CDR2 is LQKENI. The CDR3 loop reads CASSPLAEEETQYF. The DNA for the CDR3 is TGTGCCAGCTCACCACTCGCAGAAGAAGAGACCCAGTACTTC. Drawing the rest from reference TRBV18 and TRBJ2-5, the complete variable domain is NAGVMQNPRHLVRRRGQEARLRCSPMKGHSHVYWYRQLPEEGLKFMVYLQKENIIDESGMPKERFSAEFPKEGPSILRIQQVVRGDSAAYFCASSPLAEEETQYFGPGTRLLVL.

CDR3 region: CASSEELAGGLEQYF. DNA for the CDR3: TGTGCCAGCAGTGAAGAACTAGCGGGAGGGCTTGAGCAGTACTTC. The rearrangement uses TRBV2 and TRBJ2-7; 13 positions agree with TRBD2. V shed 1 base and J 7 bases; nucleotides not matched to a gene: 4. The CDR3 is made up of 15 amino acids. Germline V gene data show CDR1 as SNHLY and CDR2 as FYNNEI.

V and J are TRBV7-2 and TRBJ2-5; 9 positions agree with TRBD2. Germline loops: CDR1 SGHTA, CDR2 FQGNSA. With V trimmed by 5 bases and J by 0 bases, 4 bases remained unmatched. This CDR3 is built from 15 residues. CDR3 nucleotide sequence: TGTGCCAGCAGCCCCCTAGCGGGACACCAAGAGACCCAGTACTTC. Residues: CASSPLAGHQETQYF.

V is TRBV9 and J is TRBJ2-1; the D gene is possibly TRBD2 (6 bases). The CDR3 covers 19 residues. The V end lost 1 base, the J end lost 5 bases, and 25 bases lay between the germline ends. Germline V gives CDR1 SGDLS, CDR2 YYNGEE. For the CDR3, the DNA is TGTGCCAGCAGCGTATTTGAGGGGACGGCTCTAGCGTATAACAATGAGCAGTTCTTC. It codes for CASSVFEGTALAYNNEQFF.

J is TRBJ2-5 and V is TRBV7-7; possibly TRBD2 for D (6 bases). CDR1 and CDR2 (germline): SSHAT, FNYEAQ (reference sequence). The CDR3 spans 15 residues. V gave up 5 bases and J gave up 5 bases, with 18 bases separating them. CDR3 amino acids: CASSLLAAPGETQYF. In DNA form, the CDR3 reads TGTGCCAGCAGCCTACTAGCAGCTCCTGGGGAGACCCAGTACTTC.

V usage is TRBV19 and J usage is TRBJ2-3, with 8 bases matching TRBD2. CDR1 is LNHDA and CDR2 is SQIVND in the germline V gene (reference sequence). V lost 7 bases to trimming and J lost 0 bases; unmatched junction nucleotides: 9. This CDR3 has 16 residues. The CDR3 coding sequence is TGTGCCAGTACCGACCCGGGGGGGGTTAGCACAGATACGCAGTATTTT. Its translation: CASTDPGGVSTDTQYF.

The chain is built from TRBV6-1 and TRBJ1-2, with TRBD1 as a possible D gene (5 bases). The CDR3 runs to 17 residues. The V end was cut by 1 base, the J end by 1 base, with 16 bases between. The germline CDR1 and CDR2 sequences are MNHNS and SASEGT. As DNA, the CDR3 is TGTGCCAGCAGTGAAGTTTACCGGGACTTCTATAACTATGGCTACACCTTC. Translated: CASSEVYRDFYNYGYTF.

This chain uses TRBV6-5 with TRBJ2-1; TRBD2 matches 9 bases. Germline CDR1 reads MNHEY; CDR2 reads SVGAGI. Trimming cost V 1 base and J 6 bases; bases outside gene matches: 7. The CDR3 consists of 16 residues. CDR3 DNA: TGTGCCAGCAGTTACTGGGGCCAGGGACTAGCCAATGAGCAGTTCTTC. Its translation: CASSYWGQGLANEQFF.

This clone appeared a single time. CDR3 loop: CASSLSLGLQGNGYTF. The CDR3 DNA is TGTGCCAGCAGTTTATCGCTCGGCTTACAGGGAAATGGCTACACCTTC. The chain recombines TRBV27 with TRBJ1-2; possible D gene TRBD1, 6 bases. CDR3 length: 16 amino acids. The germline gives CDR1 MNHEY, CDR2 SMNVEV (reference sequence). The V gene lost 0 bases and the J gene lost 6 bases, with 17 bases spanning the gap.

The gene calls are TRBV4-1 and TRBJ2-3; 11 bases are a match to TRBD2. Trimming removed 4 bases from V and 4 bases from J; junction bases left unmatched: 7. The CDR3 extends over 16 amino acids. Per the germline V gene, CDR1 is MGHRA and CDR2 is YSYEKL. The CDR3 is CASSLGTSGGPDTQYF. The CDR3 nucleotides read TGCGCCAGCAGCCTAGGGACTAGCGGAGGCCCAGATACGCAGTATTTT.

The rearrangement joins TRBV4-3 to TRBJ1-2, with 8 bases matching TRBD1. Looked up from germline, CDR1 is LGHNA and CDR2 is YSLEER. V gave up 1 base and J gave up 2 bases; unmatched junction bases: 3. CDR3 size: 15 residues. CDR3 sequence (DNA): TGCGCCAGCAGCCAAGTGACAGGGGAGAACTATGGCTACACCTTC. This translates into CASSQVTGENYGYTF.